A selection of T cell receptor beta chains follows, all from one sample in a study of blood T cell repertoires in COVID-19. Clones were read by immunoSEQ multiplex PCR, and TCRdb kept only the in-frame ones, dropping some. The data show about 230,000 clones, with roughly 89% seen just once and about 4% held by the top ten. Sequencing was done on a sample of PBMCs or T cells enriched from blood (not recorded which). All receptors derive from a woman in her twenties or thirties with acute COVID-19. Each CDR3 is given with its conserved first and last residue. A D gene is named only where the DNA matches it firmly. Rows give clone size only sometimes, using once, few, many, or a class for an expanded clone.

V gene	D gene	J gene	clone size	CDR3 DNA	CDR3 protein
TRBV7-3	TRBD1	TRBJ2-1	few	TGTGCCAGCAGCTCACCGGGACAGTACAATGAGCAGTTCTTC	CASSSPGQYNEQFF
TRBV27	TRBD2	TRBJ2-3	-	TGTGCCAGCAGTTTATCGCTAGCGGGCGCTAGGGATACGCAGTATTTT	CASSLSLAGARDTQYF
TRBV11-2	-	TRBJ2-7	-	TGTGCCAGCAGTTTTATCACCGGGAATACCTACGAGCAGTACTTC	CASSFITGNTYEQYF
TRBV19	TRBD2	TRBJ2-3	-	TGTGCCAGTCGGGTAGCGGGGCGCAGTGATACGCAGTATTTT	CASRVAGRSDTQYF
TRBV2	TRBD1	TRBJ2-7	-	TGTGCCAGTTCCCGGACGGGACAGGGAACCTACGAGCAGTACTTC	CASSRTGQGTYEQYF
TRBV7-3	TRBD1	TRBJ2-1	-	TGTGCCAGCAGCCAGGGGGTGAGTAGCTCCTACAATGAGCAGTTCTTC	CASSQGVSSSYNEQFF
TRBV7-2	-	TRBJ1-2	-	TGTGCCAGCAGCCATGACGCGGGGGGTAACTATGGCTACACCTTC	CASSHDAGGNYGYTF
TRBV7-8	TRBD1	TRBJ2-1	once	TGTGCCAGCAGCGCCCGGGACAGGCTTTACAATGAGCAGTTCTTC	CASSARDRLYNEQFF
TRBV3-1/TRBV3-2	-	TRBJ1-3	-	TGTGCCAGCAGCGGGACAAGCTCTGGAAACACCATATATTTT	CASSGTSSGNTIYF
TRBV5-6	TRBD1	TRBJ1-5	-	TGTGCCAGCAGCTCCCGGGACAGGGGGCTTAATCAGCCCCAGCATTTT	CASSSRDRGLNQPQHF
TRBV5-1	-	TRBJ1-2	-	TGCGCCAGCAGCTTTCGGGTGGAGAATGGCTACACCTTC	CASSFRVENGYTF
TRBV7-6	TRBD1	TRBJ1-2	-	TGTGCCAGCAGCGCAGGCTCGACAGGGGGCAAATTTGGCTACACCTTC	CASSAGSTGGKFGYTF
TRBV2	TRBD1	TRBJ2-7	once	TGTGCCAGCAGCAGAGGACAGGGATTTAACGAGCAGTACTTC	CASSRGQGFNEQYF